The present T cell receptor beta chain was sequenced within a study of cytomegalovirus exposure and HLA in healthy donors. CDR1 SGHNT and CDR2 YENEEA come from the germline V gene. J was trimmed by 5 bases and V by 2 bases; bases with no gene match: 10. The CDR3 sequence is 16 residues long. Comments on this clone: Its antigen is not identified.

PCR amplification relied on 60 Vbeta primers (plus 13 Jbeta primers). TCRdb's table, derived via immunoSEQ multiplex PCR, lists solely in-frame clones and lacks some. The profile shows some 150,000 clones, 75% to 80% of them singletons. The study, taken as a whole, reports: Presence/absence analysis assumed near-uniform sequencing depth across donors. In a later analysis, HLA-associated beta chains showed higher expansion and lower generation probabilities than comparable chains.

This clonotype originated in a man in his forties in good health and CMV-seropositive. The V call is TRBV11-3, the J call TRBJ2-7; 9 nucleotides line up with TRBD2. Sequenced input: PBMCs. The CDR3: CASSLLIAGGQDEQYF. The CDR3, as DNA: TGTGCCAGCAGCTTACTCATCGCGGGAGGGCAGGACGAGCAGTACTTC.